Listed below are T cell receptor beta chains from one sample, sequenced in a study of cytomegalovirus exposure and HLA in healthy donors. Only in-frame clones appear in the TCRdb table, and some are missing; sequencing was by immunoSEQ multiplex PCR. The data contain roughly 120,000 clones, 70% of them singletons. Sequencing was carried out using PBMCs. The receptors here all came from a man aged 25 to 40 in good health and CMV-seropositive. Each CDR3 is given with its conserved first and last residue. A D gene is named only where the DNA matches it firmly. Clone size is given for some rows only: seen once, a few or many times, or a class if the clone is expanded.

size | D | length | J | V | CDR3 | DNA
NA | NA | 17 | TRBJ1-5 | TRBV5-3 | CARSIENVGGGNQPQHF | TGTGCCAGAAGCATAGAAAACGTCGGAGGTGGGAATCAGCCCCAGCATTTT
NA | TRBD2 | 17 | TRBJ2-1 | TRBV7-2 | CASSPIAGGAPNNEQFF | TGTGCCAGCAGCCCCATTGCGGGGGGGGCCCCGAACAATGAGCAGTTCTTC
NA | TRBD1 | 15 | TRBJ1-2 | TRBV4-1 | CASSQDDDRGRGYTF | TGCGCCAGCAGCCAAGACGACGACAGGGGCCGCGGCTACACCTTC
few | NA | 12 | TRBJ2-7 | TRBV9 | CASSVREAEQYF | TGTGCCAGCAGCGTAAGAGAGGCCGAGCAGTACTTC
NA | TRBD1 | 14 | TRBJ1-5 | TRBV6-6 | CASSSTTGNQPQHF | TGTGCCAGCAGTTCGACGACAGGGAACCAGCCCCAGCATTTT
NA | NA | 15 | TRBJ2-3 | TRBV7-2 | CASSPTRGGTDTQYF | TGTGCCAGCAGCCCGACCCGAGGAGGCACAGATACGCAGTATTTT
NA | NA | 15 | TRBJ1-2 | TRBV4-1 | CASSHPRQANYGYTF | TGCGCCAGCAGCCATCCACGACAAGCTAACTATGGCTACACCTTC
NA | TRBD2 | 15 | TRBJ2-2 | TRBV19 | CASNGLALNTGELFF | TGTGCCAGTAACGGACTAGCTCTAAACACCGGGGAGCTGTTTTTT
NA | TRBD1 | 14 | TRBJ1-2 | TRBV29-1 | CSVEFSGQGDGYTF | TGCAGCGTTGAATTCTCGGGACAGGGGGATGGCTACACCTTC
NA | TRBD1 | 19 | TRBJ2-6 | TRBV9 | CASSVARDSDLSGANVLTF | TGTGCCAGCAGCGTAGCAAGGGACAGCGATCTCTCTGGGGCCAACGTCCTGACTTTC
NA | TRBD1 | 13 | TRBJ1-2 | TRBV28 | CASSLRTGGSYTF | TGTGCCAGCAGTTTAAGGACAGGGGGCAGCTACACCTTC
NA | TRBD2 | 16 | TRBJ2-3 | TRBV15 | CATGLAGGRSTDTQYF | TGTGCCACCGGACTAGCGGGGGGGCGGAGCACAGATACGCAGTATTTT
NA | NA | 14 | TRBJ1-2 | TRBV11-3 | CASSLMDSPYGYTF | TGTGCCAGCAGCTTAATGGACAGCCCCTATGGCTACACCTTC
NA | TRBD2 | 17 | TRBJ2-3 | TRBV9 | CASSVSPLAARPDTQYF | TGTGCCAGCAGCGTATCGCCTCTAGCGGCCCGCCCAGATACGCAGTATTTT
NA | TRBD1 | 14 | TRBJ2-5 | TRBV5-6 | CASSFDRGMETQYF | TGTGCCAGCAGCTTTGACAGGGGAATGGAGACCCAGTACTTC
NA | NA | 12 | TRBJ1-2 | TRBV30 | CAWSVSGYGYTF | TGTGCCTGGAGTGTCTCAGGGTATGGCTACACCTTC
NA | TRBD2 | 16 | TRBJ2-1 | TRBV6-1 | CASSASGVAGRNEQFF | TGTGCCAGCAGTGCATCAGGAGTAGCGGGGAGAAATGAGCAGTTCTTC
once | NA | 15 | TRBJ1-5 | TRBV6-1 | CASIFGRGGNRPQHF | TGTGCCAGCATTTTTGGGCGGGGGGGCAATCGGCCCCAGCATTTT
NA | TRBD2 | 16 | TRBJ2-1 | TRBV11-3 | CASSPQWGGSYNEQFF | TGTGCCAGCAGCCCTCAATGGGGCGGGAGCTACAATGAGCAGTTCTTC
few | TRBD2 | 14 | TRBJ2-1 | TRBV7-2 | CASSLGLAREEQFF | TGTGCCAGCAGCTTGGGACTAGCCAGGGAGGAGCAGTTCTTC
NA | NA | 14 | TRBJ1-1 | TRBV5-1 | CASSFTGREDEAFF | TGCGCCAGCAGCTTTACGGGCAGGGAGGATGAAGCTTTCTTT
NA | NA | 15 | TRBJ2-3 | TRBV7-3 | CASATRGSSTDTQYF | TGTGCCAGCGCAACCCGTGGCAGTAGCACAGATACGCAGTATTTT
few | NA | 16 | TRBJ2-5 | TRBV5-6 | CASSLGPYPPRETQYF | TGTGCCAGCAGCTTGGGTCCGTATCCGCCCCGGGAGACCCAGTACTTC
NA | TRBD2 | 15 | TRBJ2-1 | TRBV9 | CASSVGGGPYNEQFF | TGTGCCAGCAGCGTCGGGGGGGGCCCGTACAATGAGCAGTTCTTC
few | TRBD1 | 15 | TRBJ2-3 | TRBV10-3 | CAIRTPGQPTDTQYF | TGTGCCATCAGGACACCGGGACAGCCCACAGATACGCAGTATTTT
NA | NA | 15 | TRBJ2-7 | TRBV19 | CASSSGLAGSYEQYF | TGTGCCAGTAGTTCCGGGCTAGCCGGGTCCTACGAGCAGTACTTC
few | NA | 13 | TRBJ2-1 | TRBV9 | CASSPHLRDEQFF | TGTGCCAGCAGCCCACATCTCAGGGATGAGCAGTTCTTC
NA | NA | 15 | TRBJ2-3 | TRBV30 | CAWSEGGGGTDTQYF | TGTGCCTGGAGTGAAGGCGGGGGCGGCACAGATACGCAGTATTTT
NA | NA | 13 | TRBJ1-2 | TRBV19 | CASSFDNLYGYTF | TGTGCCAGTAGTTTTGACAACCTCTATGGCTACACCTTC
NA | TRBD1 | 15 | TRBJ1-6 | TRBV11-2 | CASSTYRGHNSPLHF | TGTGCCAGCAGCACTTACAGGGGACATAATTCACCCCTCCACTTT
NA | TRBD2 | 16 | TRBJ2-5 | TRBV4-3 | CASSQEVAGGQETQYF | TGCGCCAGCAGCCAAGAAGTAGCGGGAGGACAAGAGACCCAGTACTTC
few | NA | 14 | TRBJ1-5 | TRBV27 | CASSRVNSNQPQHF | TGTGCCAGCAGCCGGGTGAATAGCAATCAGCCCCAGCATTTT
NA | NA | 13 | TRBJ2-2 | TRBV5-1 | CASSGHTTGELFF | TGCGCCAGCTCCGGACACACCACCGGGGAGCTGTTTTTT
NA | TRBD2 | 16 | TRBJ2-5 | TRBV12-5 | CASGLAGGGVGETQYF | TGTGCTAGTGGTTTGGCCGGCGGGGGGGTGGGAGAGACCCAGTACTTC
NA | TRBD1 | 14 | TRBJ1-1 | TRBV2 | CASSVHRGNTEAFF | TGTGCCAGCAGTGTGCACAGGGGGAACACTGAAGCTTTCTTT
NA | TRBD1 | 16 | TRBJ1-1 | TRBV11-2 | CASSPWRGQSRTEAFF | TGTGCCAGCAGCCCTTGGAGGGGACAGTCTCGAACTGAAGCTTTCTTT
NA | TRBD1 | 15 | TRBJ2-3 | TRBV10-3 | CAISTTGATTDTQYF | TGTGCCATCAGTACCACAGGGGCCACCACAGATACGCAGTATTTT